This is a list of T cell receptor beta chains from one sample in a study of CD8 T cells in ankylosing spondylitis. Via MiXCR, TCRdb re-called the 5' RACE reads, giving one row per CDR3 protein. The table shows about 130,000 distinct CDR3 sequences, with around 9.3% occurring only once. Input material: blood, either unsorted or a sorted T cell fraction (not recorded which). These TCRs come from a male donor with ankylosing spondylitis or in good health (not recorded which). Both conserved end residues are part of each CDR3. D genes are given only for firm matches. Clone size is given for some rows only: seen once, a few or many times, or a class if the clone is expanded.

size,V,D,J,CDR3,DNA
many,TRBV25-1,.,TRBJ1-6,CASSDRPFAGVRPPLHF,TGTGCCAGCAGTGATCGGCCCTTTGCCGGGGTCAGGCCACCCCTCCACTTT
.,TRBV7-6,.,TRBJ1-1,CASSFGGIGMNTEAFF,TGTGCCAGCAGCTTCGGTGGTATTGGGATGAACACTGAAGCTTTCTTT
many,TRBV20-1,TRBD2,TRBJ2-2,CSARDQAGGRELFF,TGCAGTGCTAGAGATCAAGCGGGAGGCCGGGAGCTGTTTTTT
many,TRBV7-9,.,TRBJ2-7,CASSLGTGKGYEQYF,TGTGCCAGCAGCTTAGGGACCGGGAAGGGTTACGAGCAGTACTTC
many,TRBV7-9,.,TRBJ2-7,CASSFAQGEQYF,TGTGCCAGCAGCTTTGCCCAGGGTGAGCAGTACTTC
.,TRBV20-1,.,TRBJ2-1,CCARDVQGFTIYNEQFF,TGCTGTGCTAGAGATGTGCAGGGGTTTACGATCTACAATGAGCAGTTCTTC
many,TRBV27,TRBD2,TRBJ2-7,CASSLYLAGGEQYF,TGTGCCAGCAGTTTATATCTAGCGGGAGGCGAGCAGTACTTC
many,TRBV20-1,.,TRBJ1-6,CSARERGWGDSPLHF,TGCAGTGCTAGAGAGCGGGGGTGGGGGGACTCACCCCTCCACTTT
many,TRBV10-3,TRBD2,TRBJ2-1,CAISEGMGGSGSVGEQFF,TGTGCCATCAGTGAGGGGATGGGAGGGAGCGGATCGGTAGGTGAGCAGTTCTTC
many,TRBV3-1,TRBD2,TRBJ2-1,CASSQVFSGGQSSYNEQFF,TGTGCCAGCAGCCAAGTCTTTAGCGGGGGGCAGAGCTCCTACAATGAGCAGTTCTTC
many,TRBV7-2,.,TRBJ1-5,CASSLYEAESNQPQHF,TGTGCCAGCAGCTTATACGAAGCCGAGTCAAATCAGCCCCAGCATTTT
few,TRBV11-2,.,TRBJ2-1,CASSLVRGFDNEQFF,TGTGCCAGCAGCTTAGTTCGGGGGTTTGACAATGAGCAGTTCTTC
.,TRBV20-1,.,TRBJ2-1,CSARDRERVAYNEQFF,TGCAGTGCTAGAGATCGTGAAAGGGTGGCTTACAATGAGCAGTTCTTC
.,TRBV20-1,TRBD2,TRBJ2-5,CSARVAGVAYRDQYF,TGCAGTGCTAGAGTTGCGGGGGTTGCGTATCGGGACCAGTACTTC
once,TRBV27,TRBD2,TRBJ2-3,CASSLSLAGVLTDTQYF,TGTGCCAGCAGTTTATCTCTAGCGGGCGTACTCACAGATACGCAGTATTTT
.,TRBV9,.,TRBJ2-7,CASSVGMGSSGEQYF,TGTGCCAGCAGCGTTGGCATGGGTTCCAGTGGGGAGCAGTACTTC
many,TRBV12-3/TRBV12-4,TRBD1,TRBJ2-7,CASSPGQLLYEQYF,TGTGCCAGCAGCCCGGGACAGCTACTGTACGAGCAGTACTTC
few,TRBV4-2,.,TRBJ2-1,CASSRETGSSYNEQFF,TGTGCCAGCAGCCGGGAGACGGGGAGCTCCTACAATGAGCAGTTCTTC
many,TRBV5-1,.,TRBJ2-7,CASRVSGHF,TGCGCCAGCAGAGTTTCCGGGCACTTC
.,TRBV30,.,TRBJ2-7,CAWSEETLYEQYF,TGTGCCTGGAGTGAGGAGACACTATACGAGCAGTACTTC
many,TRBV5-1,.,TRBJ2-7,CASSLGTSSYEQYF,TGCGCCAGCAGCTTGGGAACCTCCTCCTACGAGCAGTACTTC
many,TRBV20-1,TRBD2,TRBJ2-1,CSAPTSGRGFFGSYNEQFF,TGCAGTGCTCCGACTAGCGGGAGAGGGTTCTTCGGATCCTACAATGAGCAGTTCTTC
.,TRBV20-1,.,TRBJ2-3,CSATRLSGGTDTQYF,TGCAGTGCGACACGGCTCTCGGGGGGCACAGATACGCAGTATTTT
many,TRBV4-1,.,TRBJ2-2,CASSQAGTGKAGGPGELFF,TGCGCCAGCAGCCAGGCCGGGACAGGGAAAGCGGGAGGGCCCGGGGAGCTGTTTTTT
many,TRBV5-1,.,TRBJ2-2,CASSTRLAVNTGELFF,TGCGCCAGCAGCACCCGACTGGCCGTGAACACCGGGGAGCTGTTTTTT
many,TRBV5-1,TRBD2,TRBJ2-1,CASSFRAPGLAGNNEQFF,TGCGCCAGCAGCTTCAGGGCGCCGGGACTAGCGGGAAACAATGAGCAGTTCTTC
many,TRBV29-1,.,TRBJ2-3,CSVGVSGTDTQYF,TGCAGCGTTGGTGTTTCGGGCACAGATACGCAGTATTTT
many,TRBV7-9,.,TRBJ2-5,CASSYAGQETQYF,TGTGCCAGCAGCTACGCCGGGCAAGAGACCCAGTACTTC
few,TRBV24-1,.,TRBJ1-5,CATGDASNQPQHF,TGTGCTACCGGAGACGCGAGCAATCAGCCCCAGCATTTT
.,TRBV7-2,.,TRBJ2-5,CASSLNGGLETQYF,TGTGCCAGCAGCTTAAATGGGGGTCTTGAGACCCAGTACTTC
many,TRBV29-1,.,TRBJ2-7,CSVERARYGGRSYEQYF,TGCAGCGTTGAAAGGGCTCGGTATGGGGGAAGGTCCTACGAGCAGTACTTC
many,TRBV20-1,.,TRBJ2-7,CSARAGSVSYEQYF,TGCAGTGCTAGAGCGGGGAGTGTTTCCTACGAGCAGTACTTC
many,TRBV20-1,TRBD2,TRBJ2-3,CSAPKREGTDTQYF,TGCAGTGCCCCAAAGCGGGAGGGAACAGATACGCAGTATTTT
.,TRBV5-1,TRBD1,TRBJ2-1,CASSFRDRGDEQFF,TGCGCCAGCAGCTTCCGGGACAGGGGGGATGAGCAGTTCTTC
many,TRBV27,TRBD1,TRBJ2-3,CASSLDRGADTQYF,TGTGCCAGCAGTCTTGACAGGGGCGCAGATACGCAGTATTTT